The 11 T cell receptor beta chains in this list originate from one sample, sequenced in a study of blood T cells in healthy people across ages. Through a sample-barcoded 5' primer and a J-beta primer mix, a second PCR was run for roughly 7 to 11 cycles. From the 5' RACE reads, TCRdb called clonotypes with MiXCR, one entry per CDR3 protein. This table has around 780,000 distinct CDR3 sequences, roughly 50% appearing once. The sample consisted of blood. These receptors came from a man aged 35 to 55 in good health.

The chain recombines TRBV7-2 with TRBJ2-1; the match to TRBD2 covers 9 bases. With 5 bases clipped from V and 8 bases from J, the junction kept 22 bases outside the gene matches. CDR1 SGHTA and CDR2 FQGNSA come from the germline V gene. This CDR3 has 19 amino acids. The CDR3 coding sequence is TGTGCCAGCAGCCAGACGGTGCTAGCGGGGCCGGGTTTGGCCGATGAGCAGTTCTTC. This gives the protein CASSQTVLAGPGLADEQFF.

The chain joins TRBV28 to TRBJ2-7; 11 bases align to TRBD2. The germline CDR1 and CDR2 sequences are MDHEN and SYDVKM. V shed 4 bases and J 0 bases; nucleotides not matched to a gene: 5. The CDR3 is made up of 16 amino acids. In nucleotides, the CDR3 is TGTGCCAGCAGTTCCCCAACTAGCGGGAGCTCCTACGAGCAGTACTTC. Translation gives CASSSPTSGSSYEQYF. Drawing the rest from reference TRBV28 and TRBJ2-7, the complete variable domain is DVKVTQSSRYLVKRTGEKVFLECVQDMDHENMFWYRQDPGLGLRLIYFSYDVKMKEKGDIPEGYSVSREKKERFSLILESASTNQTSMYLCASSSPTSGSSYEQYFGPGTRLTVT.

J is TRBJ2-7 and V is TRBV12-3 or TRBV12-4, with 12 bases lining up with TRBD2. J gave up 0 bases and V 5 bases, and 2 bases lay outside the gene matches. The CDR3 is made up of 15 amino acids. Here the CDR3 DNA reads TGTGCCAGCAGTAGGACTAGCGGGGTCTCCTACGAGCAGTACTTC. It is translated as CASSRTSGVSYEQYF.

Only a few counts were recorded for this clonotype. The chain employs TRBV5-6 and TRBJ2-6; a weak D match, TRBD1 (6 bases). The CDR3 has 17 amino acids. From germline, CDR1 is SGHDT and CDR2 YYEEEE. V lost 0 bases and J lost 4, with 14 bases in between. The CDR3, as DNA: TGTGCCAGCAGCTTGGGATCCTCAGGGGCCGGGGCCAACGTCCTGACTTTC. This gives the protein CASSLGSSGAGANVLTF. Supplemented by reference TRBV5-6 and TRBJ2-6, the full variable domain reads DAGVTQSPTHLIKTRGQQVTLRCSPKSGHDTVSWYQQALGQGPQFIFQYYEEEERQRGNFPDRFSGHQFPNYSSELNVNALLLGDSALYLCASSLGSSGAGANVLTFGAGSRLTVL.

The chain couples TRBV12-3 or TRBV12-4 to TRBJ1-2, with a tentative D call TRBD1 (6 bases). Between the trimmed V and J ends, which lost 2 bases and 4 bases, there was a span of 26 bases. The CDR3 extends over 19 amino acids. CDR3 amino acids: CASSLSVWTAGRIGYGYTF. The CDR3 DNA sequence: TGTGCCAGCAGTTTAAGCGTTTGGACAGCGGGCCGAATTGGCTATGGCTACACCTTC.

The chain couples TRBV6-2 or TRBV6-3 to TRBJ2-3; 7 bases match TRBD2. CDR3 length: 14 residues. The V gene end was trimmed by 7 bases and the J gene end by 1 base; junction bases not matched to a gene: 5. CDR1 MNHEY and CDR2 SVGEGT come from the germline V gene. The CDR3 protein is CASKSGDRTDTQYF. In DNA, the CDR3 is TGTGCCAGCAAAAGCGGGGACCGCACAGATACGCAGTATTTT.

This clonotype was counted between two and nine times. V gene TRBV9 combines with J gene TRBJ2-7; D is ambiguous. V lost 0 bases to trimming and J lost 0 bases, with 7 bases between them. The CDR3 has 14 amino acids. The germline gives CDR1 SGDLS, CDR2 YYNGEE. The CDR3 protein is CASSVEMASYEQYF. In DNA form, the CDR3 reads TGTGCCAGCAGCGTAGAAATGGCCTCCTACGAGCAGTACTTC.

This sequence joins TRBV6-5 and TRBJ2-1, with 9 positions matching TRBD2. Germline V CDR1 and CDR2: MNHEY, SVGAGI. The CDR3 sequence is 15 residues long. J was trimmed by 6 bases and V by 6 bases; bases with no gene match: 9. CDR3 DNA: TGTGCCAGCAGCTCTGCTAGCGGGGCCTCCAATGAGCAGTTCTTC. Encoded protein: CASSSASGASNEQFF.

The chain joins TRBV9 to TRBJ2-5; D gene uncertain. Germline V gene sequence: CDR1 SGDLS, CDR2 YYNGEE. CDR3 length: 15 amino acids. Trimming stripped 4 bases from V and 1 base from J, with 14 bases between. The CDR3 is CASSPNPSSQETQYF. CDR3 nucleotide sequence: TGTGCCAGCAGCCCCAATCCGAGTAGCCAAGAGACCCAGTACTTC.

The chain recombines TRBV6-2 or TRBV6-3 with TRBJ2-2, with 10 bases fitting TRBD1. The CDR3 covers 16 residues. Germline CDR1 reads MNHEY; CDR2 reads SVGEGT. The V segment lost 6 bases and the J segment 5 bases; nucleotides outside the gene matches: 9. The CDR3 nucleotides read TGTGCCAGCAGCCCCCGGACAGGGGGTGGAACCGGGGAGCTGTTTTTT. Its translation is CASSPRTGGGTGELFF.

The CDR3 region has the DNA TGTGCCAGCAGCCCACGACTCCGGACAGGGGTCACCCATAATTCACCCCTCCACTTT. As protein: CASSPRLRTGVTHNSPLHF. This sequence joins TRBV21-1 and TRBJ1-6; the tabulated D call, TRBD1, remains unverified against the DNA. TRBV21-1 is classified as a pseudogene. The CDR3 covers 19 residues.